This T cell receptor beta chain derives from a study of CD8 T cells in Susac syndrome. In germline, CDR1 is SQVTM, CDR2 ANQGSEA. V lost 3 bases and J lost 0, with 7 bases in between. The CDR3 runs 13 residues. CD8+ and CD4+ T cells taken from blood had their TCR beta sequenced. Negative isolation was applied to CD8+ and CD4+ T cells, and FACS enrichment was applied to TEMRA cells. Reverse transcription used roughly 0.45 to 1 ug RNA and random hexamers. The authors amplified TCR beta CDR3 across 54 Vbeta and 13 Jbeta using immunoSEQ multiplex PCR. From the immunoSEQ multiplex PCR reads, TCRdb called clonotypes with MiXCR, one entry per CDR3 protein. Seen here are some 94,000 distinct CDR3 sequences, just under 95% observed once, and the top ten hold about 0.3%.

The gene calls are TRBV29-1 and TRBJ2-3, with D uncertain. Sequenced: CD4+ T cells from PBMCs. This clonotype was sampled from a human donor with Susac syndrome. Here the CDR3 reads CSVDVDSTDTQYF. CDR3 in DNA: TGCAGCGTTGATGTGGACAGCACAGATACGCAGTATTTT.